A single sample gave rise to the 3 T cell receptor beta chains below, sequenced in a study of blood T cell repertoires in COVID-19. Measured with immunoSEQ multiplex PCR; TCRdb has only the in-frame clones, and not every one. This sample has some 97,000 clones, with 92% found just once. Sequenced sample: peripheral blood. The receptor set was obtained from a man between 65 and 80 years old with acute or convalescent COVID-19.

The CDR3 loop is CASSPRGIWEKLFF. The CDR3 bases are TGTGCCAGCAGCCCCCGGGGGATTTGGGAAAAACTGTTTTTT. The chain combines TRBV4-2 with TRBJ1-4; weak D call: TRBD1 (5 bases). CDR3 length: 14 residues. Germline assignment: CDR1 LGHNA and CDR2 YNFKEQ. Trimming removed 4 bases at V and 8 bases at J, with 14 bases between.

This clone was seen only once. CDR3 residues: CASSMGSSGRASEQYF. In DNA form, the CDR3 reads TGTGCCAGTAGTATGGGGTCTAGCGGGAGGGCCTCCGAGCAGTACTTC. The chain carries TRBV19 and TRBJ2-7, with 12 bases lining up with TRBD2. Trimming cost V 3 bases and J 6 bases; bases outside gene matches: 9. This CDR3 spans 16 amino acids. CDR1 LNHDA and CDR2 SQIVND come from the germline V gene (reference sequence).

The gene calls are TRBV18 and TRBJ1-6, with TRBD1 matching over 9 bases. Trimming at V came to 3 bases and at J to 10 bases, leaving 10 bases not matched to a gene. This CDR3 is built from 16 residues. Germline CDR1 is KGHSH and CDR2 is LQKENI. The CDR3 sequence is CASSPTGQGLGSPLHF. The CDR3 DNA sequence: TGTGCCAGCTCACCTACCGGACAGGGGCTTGGGTCACCCCTCCACTTT.